The 23 T cell receptor beta chains presented below share a single source sample, sequenced in a study of blood T cells in healthy people across ages. A second PCR of 7 to 11 cycles used a sample-barcoded 5' primer and a J-beta primer mix. In TCRdb, the 5' RACE reads were re-called with MiXCR into one record per CDR3 protein. Of 850,000 to 1,300,000 distinct CDR3 sequences in the sample, more than 35% are singletons; the top ten hold approximately 20%. The sequenced material came from blood. The source of these receptors is a woman aged 55-69 years in good health.

V and J are TRBV9 and TRBJ2-1, with D possibly being TRBD1 (6 bases). The end of the DNA fits TRBJ2-7 better, so the J call may be wrong. The V gene's germline CDR1 is SGDLS and CDR2 YYNGEE. The CDR3 consists of 15 residues. CDR3 in amino acids: CASSVDRVSYNEQYF. DNA for the CDR3: TGTGCCAGCAGCGTAGACAGGGTCTCCTACAATGAGCAGTACTTC.

This chain joins TRBV5-5 and TRBJ2-5, with TRBD1 matching over 9 bases. The J call could be wrong; TRBJ2-7 is a better fit for the DNA end. Germline V gene sequence: CDR1 SGHKS, CDR2 YYEKEE (reference sequence). The CDR3 spans 14 residues. CDR3 residues: CASSWTGVTDEQYF. CDR3 in DNA: TGTGCCAGCAGCTGGACAGGGGTGACGGACGAGCAGTACTTC.

In its sample, this clonotype was seen a few times. V usage is TRBV20-1 and J usage is TRBJ2-3; TRBD2 aligns across 9 bases. The CDR3 length is 12 residues. V shed 4 bases, J shed 10 bases, and the junction held 6 bases outside the gene matches. Germline loops: CDR1 DFQATT, CDR2 SNEGSKA (reference sequence). The DNA of the CDR3 is TGCAGTGCTACGACTAGCGGCGGTTCGCAGTATTTT. Its protein is CSATTSGGSQYF.

This clonotype turned up a few times. V gene TRBV29-1 combines with J gene TRBJ2-4, with 10 bases fitting TRBD2. CDR1 and CDR2 (germline): SQVTM, ANQGSEA. The CDR3 totals 13 residues. V lost 4 bases, J lost 13 bases, and 10 bases stayed unmatched. The CDR3 DNA reads TGCAGCGTTGTAGTAGCGGGAGGTGGTGAGCAGTACTTC. Its translation: CSVVVAGGGEQYF. The variable domain in full, completed from reference TRBV29-1 and TRBJ2-4, reads SAVISQKPSRDICQRGTSLTIQCQVDSQVTMMFWYRQQPGQSLTLIATANQGSEATYESGFVIDKFPISRPNLTFSTLTVSNMSPEDSSIYLCSVVVAGGGEQYFGAGTRLSVL.

Regarding this clonotype: One junction end does not reproduce the germline sequence, and a read error may be involved. The chain recombines TRBV29-1 with TRBJ2-1; TRBD1 matches 7 bases. CDR1 is SQVTM, CDR2 ANQGSEA, per germline. The CDR3 is 17 residues long. The CDR3 DNA reads as TGCAGCGCCCAAAGCCCCTTACAGGGGAGCTCCTACAATGAGCCGTTCTTC. Translating it yields CSAQSPLQGSSYNEPFF.

V and J are TRBV5-1 and TRBJ2-7; either TRBD1 or TRBD2 may fit D (6 bases each). The V end lost 0 bases, the J end lost 2 bases, and 21 bases lay between the germline ends. The CDR3 contains 18 residues. Per the germline V gene, CDR1 is SGHRS and CDR2 is YFSETQ. As DNA, the CDR3 is TGCGCCAGCAGCTTGGAGGTCGGGGGACACCCCGTCCCCTACGAGCAGTACTTC. Translated, it gives CASSLEVGGHPVPYEQYF.

The V gene is TRBV20-1, the J gene TRBJ1-5, with a weak D call TRBD1 (5 bases). The CDR3 runs 14 residues. Trimming cost V 4 bases and J 3 bases, with 13 bases left between them. CDR1 is DFQATT, CDR2 SNEGSKA, per germline (reference sequence). For the CDR3, the DNA is TGCAGTGCTAAGCTTCAGGGAGACAATCAGCCCCAGCATTTT. This sequence encodes CSAKLQGDNQPQHF.

The rearrangement links TRBV12-3 or TRBV12-4 to TRBJ1-1; unclear D gene. The CDR3 loop spans 14 amino acids. Trimming stripped 5 bases from V and 1 base from J, with 11 bases between. CDR3 sequence reads: CASSVTGKNTEAFF. The CDR3 DNA reads as TGTGCCAGCAGTGTGACCGGGAAGAACACTGAAGCTTTCTTT.

There are many counts of this clonotype. The chain combines TRBV2 with TRBJ2-1; no clear D. The V and J ends lost 6 bases and 8 bases respectively, with 17 bases between them. Germline V CDR1 and CDR2: SNHLY, FYNNEI. The CDR3 sequence is 14 residues long. Here the CDR3 reads CASSARTTGHEQFF. Written as DNA, the CDR3 is TGTGCCAGCAGCGCCCGGACGACCGGCCATGAGCAGTTCTTC.

This clonotype was observed a few times. V gene TRBV27 combines with J gene TRBJ2-1, with D possibly being TRBD2 (5 bases). With 5 bases removed from V and 5 bases from J, the gap between germline ends came to 13 bases. The CDR3 sequence is 14 residues long. The germline CDR1 and CDR2 sequences are MNHEY and SMNVEV (reference sequence). Written as DNA, the CDR3 is TGTGCCAGCAGTCCCTCTGACGGGAACAATGAGCAGTTCTTC. It yields the protein CASSPSDGNNEQFF.

Turning to this clonotype: A much larger clone sits a single nucleotide away, making a read error possible. The chain employs TRBV14 and TRBJ2-7; D might be TRBD1 or TRBD2, each matching 5 bases. This CDR3 has 18 amino acids. Germline CDR1 and CDR2: SGHDN and FVKESK. V lost 0 bases and J lost 5, with 23 bases in between. The CDR3 reads CASSQEGELGRPSHEQYF. CDR3 nucleotide sequence: TGTGCCAGCAGCCAAGAGGGGGAACTAGGTCGCCCGTCCCACGAGCAGTACTTC. The full variable domain, with the rest looked up from reference TRBV14 and TRBJ2-7, is EAGVTQFPSHSVIEKGQTVTLRCDPISGHDNLYWYRRVMGKEIKFLLHFVKESKQDESGMPNNRFLAERTGGTYSTLKVQPAELEDSGVYFCASSQEGELGRPSHEQYFGPGTRLTVT.

This clonotype was seen a handful of times. Here the CDR3 reads CASSAGQSSYNEQFF. The DNA of the CDR3 is TGTGCCAGCAGTGCGGGACAGTCCTCCTACAATGAGCAGTTCTTC. This chain uses TRBV27 with TRBJ2-1; a possible D gene is TRBD1 (7 bases). V lost 5 bases and J 0 bases, leaving 11 bases between the germline ends. The length of the CDR3 is 15 residues. Germline-derived CDR1 and CDR2 are MNHEY and SMNVEV (reference sequence).

To note about this clonotype: Its ends do not fully match the called genes, so a read error is possible. The chain combines TRBV6-6 with TRBJ1-5, with 9 bases lining up with TRBD1. Germline V gives CDR1 MNHNY, CDR2 SVGAGI (reference sequence). CDR3 length: 15 amino acids. CDR3 in DNA: TGTACCAGCAGTTACTCAGGGACAGGGAGTCAGCCCCAGCATTTT. Residues: CTSSYSGTGSQPQHF.

This chain connects TRBV6-2 or TRBV6-3 to TRBJ2-7, with D unresolved. Deletions cut 2 bases from V and 3 bases from J, with 8 bases between. Germline V lookup: CDR1 MNHEY, CDR2 SVGEGT. This CDR3 is 13 amino acids long. This CDR3 is CASSYRSFYEQYF. For the CDR3, the DNA is TGTGCCAGCAGTTACAGGTCCTTCTACGAGCAGTACTTC.

The chain couples TRBV27 to TRBJ1-6; TRBD1 aligns across 7 bases. The CDR3 sequence is 14 residues long. V lost 6 bases, J lost 10 bases, and 9 bases stayed unmatched. Germline V gene lookup returns CDR1 MNHEY and CDR2 SMNVEV (reference sequence). This CDR3 reads CASSPQGIGSPLHF. The CDR3 coding sequence is TGTGCCAGCAGCCCACAGGGGATTGGATCACCCCTCCACTTT.

V is TRBV20-1 and J is TRBJ1-2; 9 positions agree with TRBD1. V shed 0 bases and J 8 bases; nucleotides not matched to a gene: 10. CDR3 length equals 15 residues. Germline CDR1 and CDR2: DFQATT and SNEGSKA (reference sequence). The CDR3 DNA reads TGCAGTGCTAGAGATCGGACAGGGGATTTTTGGGGCTACACCTTC. This encodes CSARDRTGDFWGYTF.

This rearrangement joins TRBV3-1 to TRBJ1-1; 11 nucleotides match TRBD1. Looked up from germline, CDR1 is LGHDT and CDR2 is YNNKEL (reference sequence). The CDR3 contains 16 residues. V was clipped by 1 base and J by 2 bases; unmatched bases: 3. The CDR3, as DNA: TGTGCCAGCAGCCAAGTAGGACAGGGGGCCAACACTGAAGCTTTCTTT. It specifies CASSQVGQGANTEAFF.

The gene calls are TRBV5-1 and TRBJ2-3; D uncertain. This CDR3 is 16 amino acids long. CDR1 is SGHRS and CDR2 is YFSETQ in the germline V gene. Trimming removed 3 bases at V and 2 bases at J, with 16 bases between. The CDR3: CASSSALGTTTDTQYF. CDR3 in DNA: TGCGCCAGCAGCTCGGCCTTAGGTACTACCACAGATACGCAGTATTTT.

This clonotype came up once. The rearrangement uses TRBV20-1 and TRBJ2-1; the D call may be TRBD1 or TRBD2 (5 bases each). This CDR3 region has 15 residues. CDR1 and CDR2 (germline): DFQATT, SNEGSKA (reference sequence). The V gene lost 3 bases and the J gene lost 0 bases, with 12 bases spanning the gap. The CDR3 bases are TGCAGTGCTAGCCGGGACGATCGCTCCTACAATGAGCAGTTCTTC. Amino acid sequence: CSASRDDRSYNEQFF.

This chain joins TRBV29-1 and TRBJ2-1; D possibly matches TRBD1 or TRBD2 (5 bases each). Per germline, CDR1 SQVTM and CDR2 ANQGSEA. Trimming removed 0 bases from V and 13 bases from J, with 10 bases in between. The CDR3 has 11 amino acids. The CDR3 loop is CSVEEGVTQFF. The CDR3 bases are TGCAGCGTTGAAGAGGGGGTGACCCAGTTCTTC.

This chain connects TRBV28 to TRBJ2-7, with TRBD1 identical over 7 bases. Germline V gene data show CDR1 as MDHEN and CDR2 as SYDVKM. CDR3 size: 14 residues. V was clipped by 4 bases and J by 5 bases; unmatched bases: 8. CDR3 sequence reads: CASSSTGLPHEQYF. DNA for the CDR3: TGTGCCAGCAGTTCGACAGGGCTACCTCACGAGCAGTACTTC. Filled out from reference TRBV28 and TRBJ2-7, the complete variable domain reads DVKVTQSSRYLVKRTGEKVFLECVQDMDHENMFWYRQDPGLGLRLIYFSYDVKMKEKGDIPEGYSVSREKKERFSLILESASTNQTSMYLCASSSTGLPHEQYFGPGTRLTVT.

This chain connects TRBV12-3 or TRBV12-4 to TRBJ1-1; maybe TRBD1 (6 bases). Trimming stripped 6 bases from V and 3 bases from J, with 17 bases between. The CDR3 covers 15 residues. The CDR3 DNA is TGTGCCAGCAGCCTGCTGGTGGGGGCGGACACTGAAGCTTTCTTT. Its protein is CASSLLVGADTEAFF.

This clonotype was detected many times. CDR3 DNA sequence: TGCGCCAGCAGCCAAGATCCACTCGGGACAGGGAGCACAGATACGCAGTATTTT. It translates to CASSQDPLGTGSTDTQYF. The gene calls are TRBV4-1 and TRBJ2-3, with 9 bases that match TRBD1. J lost 0 bases, V lost 0 bases, and 7 bases had no gene match. The length of the CDR3 is 18 residues. Germline CDR1 is MGHRA and CDR2 is YSYEKL.